This passage covers 16 T cell receptor beta chains from one sample sequenced in a study of OX40 agonist ivuxolimab in advanced cancers. Sequencing used immunoSEQ multiplex PCR; TCRdb keeps in-frame clones, though not all of them. This sample has more than 30,000 clones, with approximately 90% found just once. Specimen: CD4+ or CD8+ T cells sorted from blood, collected in a trial of the OX40 agonist ivuxolimab. The source is an adult with an advanced solid tumor such as melanoma, head and neck, liver or kidney cancer.

The chain couples TRBV7-2 to TRBJ2-2; 8 bases fit TRBD1. Germline V lookup: CDR1 SGHTA, CDR2 FQGNSA. Unmatched junction bases numbered 0, after V lost 3 bases and J lost 3 bases. The CDR3 spans 14 residues. The DNA for the CDR3 is TGTGCCAGCAGCTTGACAGGGGACACCGGGGAGCTGTTTTTT. Amino acids: CASSLTGDTGELFF.

The chain couples TRBV10-3 to TRBJ1-2; 7 nucleotides line up with TRBD1. With 4 bases clipped from V and 2 bases from J, the junction kept 4 bases outside the gene matches. This CDR3 comprises 14 residues. Per the germline V gene, CDR1 is ENHRY and CDR2 is SYGVKD. The CDR3 DNA is TGTGCCATCAGTGCCACAGGGGCAAACTATGGCTACACCTTC. This translates into CAISATGANYGYTF.

This clone appeared a single time. J is TRBJ2-3 and V is TRBV13; D could derive from TRBD1 or TRBD2 (7 bases each). The CDR3 totals 15 residues. V was shortened by 5 bases and J by 6 bases, with 18 bases between the two germline ends. Germline V lookup: CDR1 PRHDT, CDR2 FYEKMQ (reference sequence). CDR3 DNA sequence: TGTGCCAGCAGCCCCGACAGGGAGGGAGGGGATACGCAGTATTTT. Translated: CASSPDREGGDTQYF.

The chain couples TRBV6-5 to TRBJ2-1; possibly TRBD2 for D (5 bases). Germline V gene data show CDR1 as MNHEY and CDR2 as SVGAGI. This CDR3 is built from 15 residues. V lost 5 bases and J lost 0, with 11 bases in between. The CDR3 DNA is TGTGCCAGCAGTCCGGACTCAAGCTCCTACAATGAGCAGTTCTTC. Its protein is CASSPDSSSYNEQFF.

The chain employs TRBV30 and TRBJ2-7; no clear D. Germline CDR1 GTSNPN, CDR2 SVGIG (reference sequence). The CDR3 runs 17 residues. V lost 0 bases and J 5 bases, leaving 23 bases between the germline ends. CDR3 nucleotides: TGTGCCTGGAGTGTAAAGCTGATGACCTCGAACGGCCACGAGCAGTACTTC. Protein sequence: CAWSVKLMTSNGHEQYF.

The CDR3, as DNA: TGCACCAGCAGCCAATCGACTAGCGGGGGTCTCCTGAACACCGGGGAGCTGTTTTTT. Amino acid sequence: CTSSQSTSGGLLNTGELFF. The chain uses TRBV1 and TRBJ2-2; the table's D gene call, TRBD2, was not cross checked with the DNA. TRBV1 is a listed pseudogene. The CDR3 contains 19 residues.

J is TRBJ1-6 and V is TRBV5-1; TRBD1 is a possible D gene (5 bases). The CDR3 totals 15 residues. Per the germline V gene, CDR1 is SGHRS and CDR2 is YFSETQ. The V end lost 2 bases, the J end lost 7 bases, and 13 bases lay between the germline ends. This chain's CDR3 is CASSFSRDLNSPLHF. In DNA form, the CDR3 reads TGCGCCAGCAGCTTCTCTCGGGACCTGAATTCACCCCTCCACTTT.

This chain links TRBV28 with TRBJ1-2; D might be TRBD1 (5 bases). Germline values: CDR1 MDHEN, CDR2 SYDVKM. There are 15 residues in the CDR3. V gave up 4 bases and J gave up 6 bases, with 18 bases separating them. The CDR3 spells CASSSYRSAGDGYTF. As DNA, the CDR3 is TGTGCCAGCAGTTCCTACCGCTCCGCGGGGGATGGCTACACCTTC.

The V call is TRBV29-1, the J call TRBJ2-3, with D unresolved. V lost 4 bases, J lost 1 base, and 0 bases lay in between. The CDR3 loop spans 10 amino acids. Per germline, CDR1 SQVTM and CDR2 ANQGSEA. The CDR3, as DNA: TGCAGCGTTGGCACAGATACGCAGTATTTT. It specifies CSVGTDTQYF.

The chain combines TRBV21-1 with TRBJ2-1; the DNA was not compared with TRBD2, the D call given in the table. TRBV21-1 corresponds to a pseudogene. This CDR3 has 18 residues. The CDR3 DNA sequence: TGTGCCAGCAGCAAAGCGCTCACTACCCTAGGCTCCTACAATGAGCAGTTCTTC. It encodes CASSKALTTLGSYNEQFF.

The rearrangement uses TRBV4-1 and TRBJ2-1; D unresolved. Germline lookup yields CDR1 MGHRA and CDR2 YSYEKL. Between the trimmed V and J ends, which lost 1 base and 1 base, there was a span of 11 bases. This CDR3 has 16 amino acids. CDR3 region: CASSQVDMMSYNEQFF. CDR3 nucleotides: TGCGCCAGCAGCCAAGTCGACATGATGTCCTACAATGAGCAGTTCTTC.

The chain links TRBV6-5 to TRBJ2-7, with 10 bases lining up with TRBD1. The CDR3 is 13 amino acids. Germline values: CDR1 MNHEY, CDR2 SVGAGI. The V gene end was trimmed by 8 bases and the J gene end by 4 bases; junction bases not matched to a gene: 5. CDR3 in DNA: TGTGCCAGCCGCCGGGACAGGGGATACGAGCAGTACTTC. It yields the protein CASRRDRGYEQYF.

This clone showed up just once. The chain combines TRBV6-5 with TRBJ1-2, with D uncertain. V was pared by 1 base and J by 8 bases, with 8 bases between. The CDR3 consists of 12 residues. Germline V gene data show CDR1 as MNHEY and CDR2 as SVGAGI. This CDR3 is CASSYWLGGYTF. For the CDR3, the DNA is TGTGCCAGCAGTTACTGGTTAGGAGGCTACACCTTC.

V gene TRBV27 combines with J gene TRBJ2-2, with D unresolved. V lost 4 bases and J 3 bases, leaving 6 bases between the germline ends. The CDR3 is 13 residues long. The V gene's germline CDR1 is MNHEY and CDR2 SMNVEV (reference sequence). The CDR3 reads CASSYEYTGELFF. DNA of the CDR3: TGTGCCAGCAGTTACGAGTACACCGGGGAGCTGTTTTTT.

The genes are TRBV5-1 and TRBJ2-7; 10 nucleotides match TRBD1. The V segment lost 8 bases and the J segment 6 bases; nucleotides outside the gene matches: 8. Germline lookup yields CDR1 SGHRS and CDR2 YFSETQ. The CDR3 sequence is 13 residues long. In DNA, the CDR3 is TGCGCCAGTCGCCCGGGACAGGGGTTCGAGCAGTACTTC. It specifies CASRPGQGFEQYF. The full variable domain, with the rest looked up from reference TRBV5-1 and TRBJ2-7, is KAGVTQTPRYLIKTRGQQVTLSCSPISGHRSVSWYQQTPGQGLQFLFEYFSETQRNKGNFPGRFSGRQFSNSRSEMNVSTLELGDSALYLCASRPGQGFEQYFGPGTRLTVT.

This clone was found once. The chain combines TRBV5-1 with TRBJ2-7, with D perhaps given as TRBD1 or TRBD2 (5 bases each). The V end was cut by 5 bases, the J end by 2 bases, with 17 bases between. Germline loops: CDR1 SGHRS, CDR2 YFSETQ. The CDR3 is made up of 15 amino acids. The CDR3 spells CASRQVGTATYEQYF. The CDR3 DNA is TGCGCCAGCAGGCAAGTAGGGACGGCCACCTACGAGCAGTACTTC.